This record covers a single T cell receptor (beta chain). The Seattle site enrolled patients during active infection and followed them longitudinally. Per the original data handling: It was from reference gene primer amplification that nucleated cell counts were estimated. Sequencing used immunoSEQ multiplex PCR; TCRdb keeps in-frame clones, though not all of them. Clone size and the V and J calls come from that table; the DNA yielded D and trimming. The table includes around 200,000 clones, over 80% detected once. The sample originates from a study of blood T cell repertoires in COVID-19. As for the study in general: T cells, B-cell-depleted T cells, or PBMCs supplied cDNA or gDNA.

V trimming: 8 bases; J trimming: 6 bases; junction bases outside the gene matches: 8. The CDR3 has 13 residues. Germline V gives CDR1 LGHDT, CDR2 YNNKEL (reference sequence). The TCR originated in a woman in her twenties or thirties with COVID-19, enrolled during active disease. This chain links TRBV3-1 (or the pseudogene TRBV3-2) with TRBJ1-1; 8 bases align to TRBD1. Sequenced: peripheral blood. The CDR3 coding sequence is TGTGCCAGCTCGGCCAGGGGGCGACCTGAAGCTTTCTTT. Its protein is CASSARGRPEAFF.